This entry lists 23 T cell receptor beta chains sequenced from one sample in a study of blood T cell repertoires in COVID-19. TCRdb's table, derived via immunoSEQ multiplex PCR, lists solely in-frame clones and lacks some. There are over 200,000 clones in the sample; about four fifths occur only once, and approximately 5.3% lies in the top ten. The sample consisted of peripheral blood. Receptor source: a man older than 75 with acute or convalescent COVID-19.

The rearrangement links TRBV5-1 to TRBJ2-1; TRBD2 aligns across 10 bases. The V gene end was trimmed by 3 bases and the J gene end by 5 bases; junction bases not matched to a gene: 14. Germline CDR1 reads SGHRS; CDR2 reads YFSETQ. CDR3 length: 18 amino acids. For the CDR3, the DNA is TGCGCCAGCAGCTGGAGGGGCCTAGCGGGAGCTTCCCACAATGAGCAGTTCTTC. Protein product: CASSWRGLAGASHNEQFF.

This clone was detected a few times. The chain recombines TRBV18 with TRBJ2-1, with 8 nucleotides matching TRBD2. Losses at the gene ends were 0 bases for V and 8 bases for J; bases not matched to a gene: 3. The CDR3 contains 14 residues. The germline V gene has CDR1 KGHSH and CDR2 LQKENI. This CDR3 reads CASSPPAGGDEQFF. CDR3 nucleotide sequence: TGTGCCAGCTCACCACCGGCGGGGGGAGATGAGCAGTTCTTC.

The genes are TRBV16 and TRBJ1-2; 11 bases match TRBD1. This CDR3 comprises 15 residues. The V and J ends lost 4 bases and 1 base, in that order; junction bases with no gene match: 2. The germline V gene encodes CDR1 KGHSY and CDR2 FQNENV. The chain's CDR3 is CASSLGTGGNYGYTF. In DNA, the CDR3 is TGTGCCAGCAGCCTTGGGACAGGGGGTAACTATGGCTACACCTTC.

The chain is built from TRBV6-1 and TRBJ1-6, with D hard to call. The CDR3 totals 16 residues. With 0 bases removed from V and 6 bases from J, the gap between germline ends came to 12 bases. The germline CDR1 and CDR2 sequences are MNHNS and SASEGT. The DNA of the CDR3 is TGTGCCAGCAGTGAAGCGCCGGGAACTACTAATTCACCCCTCCACTTT. Translating gives CASSEAPGTTNSPLHF.

This chain joins TRBV2 and TRBJ2-7, with D possibly being TRBD1 (5 bases). V lost 11 bases and J lost 3, with 17 bases in between. Per germline, CDR1 SNHLY and CDR2 FYNNEI. The CDR3 is 13 amino acids. The CDR3 region is CASSDSHLYEQYF. The CDR3, as DNA: TGTGCCTCGTCAGACAGCCACCTCTACGAGCAGTACTTC.

This clone has only a few counts. This chain links TRBV10-3 with TRBJ2-2; tentatively, D is TRBD1 (6 bases). The germline V and J ends were trimmed by 3 bases and 0 bases, with 11 bases remaining between them. The CDR3 has 16 residues. Germline-derived CDR1 and CDR2 are ENHRY and SYGVKD. The CDR3 DNA follows: TGTGCCATCAGTGATACAGGGAAGACGAACACCGGGGAGCTGTTTTTT. Protein sequence: CAISDTGKTNTGELFF.

The V call is TRBV1, the J call TRBJ2-1; TRBD2 reflects the table's D call only, with no check against the DNA. TRBV1 is a pseudogene. The CDR3 sequence is 15 residues long. CDR3 DNA sequence: TGCACCAGCAGCCAAGGGGGGAGGGCCCACAATGAGCAGTTCTTC. Encoded protein: CTSSQGGRAHNEQFF.

The chain has TRBV28 and TRBJ1-2, with a tentative D call TRBD1 (6 bases). Germline V gives CDR1 MDHEN, CDR2 SYDVKM. Trimming left V 8 bases short and J 4 bases short, with 17 bases between. The CDR3 contains 14 residues. CDR3 bases: TGTGCCAGCTACGCGACAGGCGAGGGCTATGGCTACACCTTC. Its protein is CASYATGEGYGYTF.

V gene TRBV27 combines with J gene TRBJ2-7; 7 bases map to TRBD1. The V and J ends lost 3 bases and 3 bases, in that order; junction bases with no gene match: 17. This CDR3 is 18 amino acids long. The germline V gene encodes CDR1 MNHEY and CDR2 SMNVEV (reference sequence). The CDR3 region has the DNA TGTGCCAGCAGTTTGTTCGGGAAAACAGGGGCGTTGTTCTACGAGCAGTACTTC. Translating gives CASSLFGKTGALFYEQYF.

This clone was found a few times. The V and J genes are TRBV5-1 and TRBJ2-7, with a tentative D call TRBD2 (5 bases). The CDR3 contains 13 residues. The ends were cut back, 4 bases at V and 5 bases at J, with 13 bases in the middle. Germline loops: CDR1 SGHRS, CDR2 YFSETQ. The CDR3 DNA sequence: TGCGCCAGCAGCCTTGAGGGCTGGAACGAGCAGTACTTC. This encodes CASSLEGWNEQYF.

The chain employs TRBV5-5 and TRBJ1-5; unclear D gene. This CDR3 region has 15 residues. Germline V lookup: CDR1 SGHKS, CDR2 YYEKEE (reference sequence). The germline V and J ends were trimmed by 5 bases and 2 bases, with 14 bases remaining between them. The CDR3 reads CASRRGPGGNQPQHF. For the CDR3, the DNA is TGTGCCAGCAGAAGAGGCCCCGGGGGCAATCAGCCCCAGCATTTT.

The chain has TRBV5-1 and TRBJ2-7; D perhaps matches TRBD1 (6 bases). V gave up 4 bases and J gave up 2 bases, with 16 bases separating them. This CDR3 has 15 residues. Germline CDR1 reads SGHRS; CDR2 reads YFSETQ. The DNA of the CDR3 is TGCGCCAGCAGCCCCGAAGGGGGACCACCCTACGAGCAGTACTTC. Translation: CASSPEGGPPYEQYF. Full variable domain (rest looked up from reference TRBV5-1 and TRBJ2-7): KAGVTQTPRYLIKTRGQQVTLSCSPISGHRSVSWYQQTPGQGLQFLFEYFSETQRNKGNFPGRFSGRQFSNSRSEMNVSTLELGDSALYLCASSPEGGPPYEQYFGPGTRLTVT.

This chain uses TRBV6-1 with TRBJ2-2; the D is unclear. The CDR3 covers 14 residues. Between the trimmed V and J ends, which lost 2 bases and 7 bases, there was a span of 11 bases. The germline V gene encodes CDR1 MNHNS and CDR2 SASEGT. Written as DNA, the CDR3 is TGTGCCAGCAGTGAATGGGCCCCCTTCGGGGAGCTGTTTTTT. Amino acid sequence: CASSEWAPFGELFF.

With regard to this clone: This CDR3 is also generated by other DNA sequences in the sample. The gene calls are TRBV3-1 (or the pseudogene TRBV3-2) and TRBJ1-1, with D possibly being TRBD1 (6 bases). CDR3 length: 14 amino acids. Trimming cost V 4 bases and J 1 base, with 10 bases left between them. Germline CDR1 LGHDT, CDR2 YNNKEL (reference sequence). CDR3 protein: CASSLRQANTEAFF. CDR3 sequence (DNA): TGTGCCAGCAGCCTTAGACAGGCGAACACTGAAGCTTTCTTT.

J is TRBJ1-2 and V is TRBV19, with 7 bases lining up with TRBD1. The germline V gene has CDR1 LNHDA and CDR2 SQIVND (reference sequence). This CDR3 region has 16 residues. With 3 bases clipped from V and 6 bases from J, the junction kept 13 bases outside the gene matches. The CDR3 region has the DNA TGTGCCAGTAGTATCACCTGGGACAGCTCTTTCGATGGCTACACCTTC. Translating it yields CASSITWDSSFDGYTF.

A remark on this clone: A junction boundary mismatches the germline segment, possibly from a read error. This chain joins TRBV6-1 and TRBJ2-1, with 15 bases that match TRBD2. CDR3 length equals 17 residues. The germline V gene encodes CDR1 MNHNS and CDR2 SASEGT. CDR3 bases: TGCGCCAGCAGTGGGGGACTAGCGGGGGGTTCCTACAATGAGCAGTTCTTC. Amino acids: CASSGGLAGGSYNEQFF.

V is TRBV2 and J is TRBJ1-5; the match to TRBD1 covers 8 bases. Losses at the gene ends were 6 bases for V and 6 bases for J; bases not matched to a gene: 4. Germline V gene data show CDR1 as SNHLY and CDR2 as FYNNEI. The CDR3 extends over 13 amino acids. CDR3 sequence: CASSGQGFQPQHF. CDR3 bases: TGTGCCAGCAGCGGACAGGGATTTCAGCCCCAGCATTTT. Full variable domain (missing parts from reference TRBV2 and TRBJ1-5): EPEVTQTPSHQVTQMGQEVILRCVPISNHLYFYWYRQILGQKVEFLVSFYNNEISEKSEIFDDQFSVERPDGSNFTLKIRSTKLEDSAMYFCASSGQGFQPQHFGDGTRLSIL.

The rearrangement uses TRBV7-9 and TRBJ2-1; D possibly corresponds to TRBD1 (5 bases). The CDR3 is 16 residues long. V shed 5 bases and J shed 9 bases, with 23 bases lying between them. Looked up from germline, CDR1 is SEHNR and CDR2 is FQNEAQ (reference sequence). The CDR3: CASSPGSGQRRGEQFF. CDR3 DNA sequence: TGTGCCAGCAGCCCCGGGTCGGGCCAGAGAAGGGGTGAGCAGTTCTTC.

CDR3 bases: TGTGCCAGCAGACACAGTAGCTCCTACGAGCAGTACTTC. It translates to CASRHSSSYEQYF. The chain recombines TRBV7-2 with TRBJ2-7; the D is unclear. This CDR3 is built from 13 residues. V lost 6 bases and J lost 0, with 9 bases in between. Germline CDR1 and CDR2: SGHTA and FQGNSA.

V gene TRBV2 combines with J gene TRBJ1-2; unclear D gene. Germline values: CDR1 SNHLY, CDR2 FYNNEI. The V gene lost 8 bases and the J gene lost 4 bases, with 20 bases spanning the gap. The CDR3 contains 15 residues. The CDR3 DNA is TGTGCCAGCTCGATTTCTCAAGGAACAGTCTATGGCTACACCTTC. This encodes CASSISQGTVYGYTF.

The chain combines TRBV27 with TRBJ2-1; 7 bases fit TRBD1. Germline V gene data show CDR1 as MNHEY and CDR2 as SMNVEV (reference sequence). Germline trimming cut 3 bases from V and 6 bases from J; bases unmatched to any gene: 2. The CDR3 sequence is 13 residues long. DNA for the CDR3: TGTGCCAGCAGTTTCGACAGGGCCAATGAGCAGTTCTTC. Its protein is CASSFDRANEQFF.

The chain recombines TRBV27 with TRBJ1-2; maybe TRBD1 (5 bases). The V and J ends lost 6 bases and 4 bases respectively, with 12 bases between them. CDR3 length: 13 amino acids. CDR1 is MNHEY, CDR2 SMNVEV, per germline (reference sequence). CDR3 sequence reads: CASSRRQSYGYTF. In nucleotides, the CDR3 is TGTGCCAGCAGCCGGAGACAGTCCTATGGCTACACCTTC.

The V call is TRBV27, the J call TRBJ2-3, with 11 bases identical to TRBD2. The germline CDR1 and CDR2 sequences are MNHEY and SMNVEV (reference sequence). V was clipped by 6 bases and J by 2 bases; unmatched bases: 10. This CDR3 has 17 residues. The CDR3 DNA reads as TGTGCCAGCAGCACACGGCGGGGACTAGCGGACACAGATACGCAGTATTTT. It encodes CASSTRRGLADTDTQYF.